This record looks at one T cell receptor beta chain sequence and its context. The sample belongs to a study of PD-1 blockade in classical Hodgkin lymphoma. Every single patient, without exception, relapsed after autologous stem cell transplantation, and brentuximab vedotin exposure varied. Libraries were prepared by immunoSEQ multiplex PCR; TCRdb keeps only in-frame clonotypes and omits some of them. The sample lists about 94,000 clones, roughly nine tenths occurring once. This CDR3 region has 11 residues. Trimming took off 3 bases at V and 5 bases at J, with 4 bases between the two ends. Looked up from germline, CDR1 is ENHRY and CDR2 is SYGVKD.

The sequence derives from a human donor with classical Hodgkin lymphoma. The sample here was peripheral blood mononuclear cells (PBMCs), taken before the second cycle of nivolumab. The chain recombines TRBV10-3 with TRBJ1-1; D not resolved. CDR3 sequence reads: CAISDMTEAFF. The CDR3 nucleotides read TGTGCCATCAGTGATATGACTGAAGCTTTCTTT.